This T cell receptor beta chain was identified in a study of CD8 T cell repertoires and HIV-1 epitope variants. Across the whole study: Each of Twenty-five Gag and Nef epitope peptides stimulated a separate culture. The baseline condition was 1M T cells left uncultured.

Germline CDR1 reads SGHKS; CDR2 reads YYEKEE (reference sequence). This CDR3 contains 13 residues. The ends were cut back, 0 bases at V and 3 bases at J, with 6 bases in the middle. Produced via immunoSEQ multiplex PCR; TCRdb's table is partial and in-frame only. This table has 5,000 to 6,500 clones, around 68% appearing once. Details on this clone: Its antigen is unknown.

This sequence joins TRBV5-5 and TRBJ1-1, with D unclear. Sequencing used cultured CD8+ T cells derived from PBMCs. The sequence came from a male donor with HIV. CDR3 sequence (DNA): TGTGCCAGCAGCTTGGCCAGCGACACTGAAGCTTTCTTT. Amino acid sequence: CASSLASDTEAFF.